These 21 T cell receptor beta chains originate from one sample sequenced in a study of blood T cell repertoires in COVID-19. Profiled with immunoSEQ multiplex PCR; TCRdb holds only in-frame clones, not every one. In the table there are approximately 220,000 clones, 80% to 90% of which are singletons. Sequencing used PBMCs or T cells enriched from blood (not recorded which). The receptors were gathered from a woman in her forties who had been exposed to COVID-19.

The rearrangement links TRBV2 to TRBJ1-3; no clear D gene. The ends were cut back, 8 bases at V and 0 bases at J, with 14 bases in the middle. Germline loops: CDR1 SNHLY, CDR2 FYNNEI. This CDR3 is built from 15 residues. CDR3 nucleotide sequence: TGTGCCAGCCTCCCGAACACACACTCTGGAAACACCATATATTTT. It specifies CASLPNTHSGNTIYF.

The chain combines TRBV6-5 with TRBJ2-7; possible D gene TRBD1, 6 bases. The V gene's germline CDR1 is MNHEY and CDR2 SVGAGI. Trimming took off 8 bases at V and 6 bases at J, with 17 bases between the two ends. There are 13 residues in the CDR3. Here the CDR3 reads CASARGSDGEQYF. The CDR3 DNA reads TGTGCCAGCGCCAGGGGAAGCGACGGCGAGCAGTACTTC.

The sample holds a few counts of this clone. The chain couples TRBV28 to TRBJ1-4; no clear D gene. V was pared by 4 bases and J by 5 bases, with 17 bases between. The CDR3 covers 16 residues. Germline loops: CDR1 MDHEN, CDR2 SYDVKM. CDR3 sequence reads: CASSSPRDPRNEKLFF. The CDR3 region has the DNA TGTGCCAGCAGTTCCCCGAGGGATCCTAGGAATGAAAAACTGTTTTTT.

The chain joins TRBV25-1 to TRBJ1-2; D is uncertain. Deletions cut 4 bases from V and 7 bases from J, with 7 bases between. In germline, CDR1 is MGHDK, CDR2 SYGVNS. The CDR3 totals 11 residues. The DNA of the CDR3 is TGTGCCAGCAGTGTCGGGTTTGGCTACACCTTC. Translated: CASSVGFGYTF.

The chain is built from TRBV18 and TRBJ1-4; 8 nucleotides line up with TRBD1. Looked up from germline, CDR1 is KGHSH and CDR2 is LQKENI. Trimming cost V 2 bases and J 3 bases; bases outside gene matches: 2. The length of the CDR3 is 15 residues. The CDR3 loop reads CASSPSDRANEKLFF. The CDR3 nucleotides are TGTGCCAGCTCACCATCGGACAGGGCTAATGAAAAACTGTTTTTT.

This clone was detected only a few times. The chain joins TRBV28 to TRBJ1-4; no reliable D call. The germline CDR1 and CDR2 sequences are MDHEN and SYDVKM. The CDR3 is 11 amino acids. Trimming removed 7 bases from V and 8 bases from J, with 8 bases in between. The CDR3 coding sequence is TGTGCCAGCAAGTTGGAGGAAAAACTGTTTTTT. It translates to CASKLEEKLFF.

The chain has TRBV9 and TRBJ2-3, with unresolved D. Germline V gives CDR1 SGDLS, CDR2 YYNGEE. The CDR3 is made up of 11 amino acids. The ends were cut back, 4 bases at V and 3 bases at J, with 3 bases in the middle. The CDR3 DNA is TGTGCCAGCAGCTCAACAGATACGCAGTATTTT. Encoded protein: CASSSTDTQYF.

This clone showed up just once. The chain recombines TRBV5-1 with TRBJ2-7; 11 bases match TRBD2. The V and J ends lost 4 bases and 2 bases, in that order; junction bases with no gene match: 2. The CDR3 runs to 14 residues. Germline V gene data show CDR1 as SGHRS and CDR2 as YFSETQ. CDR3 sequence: CASSLSGGAYEQYF. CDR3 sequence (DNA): TGCGCCAGCAGCCTTAGCGGGGGGGCCTACGAGCAGTACTTC.

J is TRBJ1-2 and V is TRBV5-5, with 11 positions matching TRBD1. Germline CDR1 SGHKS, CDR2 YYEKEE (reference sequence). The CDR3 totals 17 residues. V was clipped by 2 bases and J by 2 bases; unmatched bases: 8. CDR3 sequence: CASSLGGQGAYNYGYTF. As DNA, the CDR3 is TGTGCCAGCAGCTTAGGTGGACAGGGGGCGTACAACTATGGCTACACCTTC.

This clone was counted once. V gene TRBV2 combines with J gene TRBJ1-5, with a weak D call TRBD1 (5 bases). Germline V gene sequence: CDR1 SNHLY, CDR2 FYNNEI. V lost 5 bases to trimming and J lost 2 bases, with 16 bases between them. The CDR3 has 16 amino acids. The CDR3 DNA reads TGTGCCAGCAGTCCTCCTGTGGGGGGAGGCAATCAGCCCCAGCATTTT. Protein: CASSPPVGGGNQPQHF.

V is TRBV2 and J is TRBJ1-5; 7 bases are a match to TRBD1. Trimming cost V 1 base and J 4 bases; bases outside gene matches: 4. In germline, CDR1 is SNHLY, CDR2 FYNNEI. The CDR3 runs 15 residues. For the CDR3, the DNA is TGTGCCAGCAGTGAAGAAGGGGGCACGAATCAGCCCCAGCATTTT. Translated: CASSEEGGTNQPQHF.

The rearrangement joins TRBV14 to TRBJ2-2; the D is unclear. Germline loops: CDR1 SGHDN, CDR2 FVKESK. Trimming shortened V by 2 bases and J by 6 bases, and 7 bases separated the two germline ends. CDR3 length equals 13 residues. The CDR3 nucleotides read TGTGCCAGCAGCCAACACAGCTCCGGGGAGCTGTTTTTT. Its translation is CASSQHSSGELFF.

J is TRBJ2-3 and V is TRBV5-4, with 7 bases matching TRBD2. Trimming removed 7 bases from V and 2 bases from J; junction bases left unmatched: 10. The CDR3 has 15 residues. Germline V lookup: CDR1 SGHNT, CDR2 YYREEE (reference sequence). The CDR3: CASRMARGSTDTQYF. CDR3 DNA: TGTGCCAGCCGAATGGCGCGGGGGTCCACAGATACGCAGTATTTT.

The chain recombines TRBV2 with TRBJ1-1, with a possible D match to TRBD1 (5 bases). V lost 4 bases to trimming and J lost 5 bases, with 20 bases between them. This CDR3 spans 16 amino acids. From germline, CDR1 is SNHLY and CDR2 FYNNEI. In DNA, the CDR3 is TGTGCCAGCAGTGGAACCCGGGGGACCGGTACGACTGAAGCTTTCTTT. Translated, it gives CASSGTRGTGTTEAFF.

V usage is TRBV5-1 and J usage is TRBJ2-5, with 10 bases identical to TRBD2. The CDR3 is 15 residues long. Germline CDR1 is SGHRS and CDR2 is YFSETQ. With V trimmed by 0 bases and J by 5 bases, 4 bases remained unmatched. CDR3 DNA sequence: TGCGCCAGCAGCTTGGACCTAGCGGGGGCTGAGACCCAGTACTTC. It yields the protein CASSLDLAGAETQYF.

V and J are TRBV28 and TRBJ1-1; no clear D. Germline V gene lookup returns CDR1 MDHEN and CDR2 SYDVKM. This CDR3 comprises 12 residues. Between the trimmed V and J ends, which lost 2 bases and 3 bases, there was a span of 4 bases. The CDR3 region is CASSLRDTEAFF. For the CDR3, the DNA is TGTGCCAGCAGTTTAAGAGACACTGAAGCTTTCTTT. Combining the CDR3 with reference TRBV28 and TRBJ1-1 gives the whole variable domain DVKVTQSSRYLVKRTGEKVFLECVQDMDHENMFWYRQDPGLGLRLIYFSYDVKMKEKGDIPEGYSVSREKKERFSLILESASTNQTSMYLCASSLRDTEAFFGQGTRLTVV.

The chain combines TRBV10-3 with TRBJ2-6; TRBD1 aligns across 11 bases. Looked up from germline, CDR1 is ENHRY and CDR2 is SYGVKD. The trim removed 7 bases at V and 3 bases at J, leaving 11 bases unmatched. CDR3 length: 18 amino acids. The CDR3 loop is CAITARDRGYDGANVLTF. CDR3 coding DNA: TGTGCCATCACCGCCCGGGACAGGGGGTATGATGGGGCCAACGTCCTGACTTTC.

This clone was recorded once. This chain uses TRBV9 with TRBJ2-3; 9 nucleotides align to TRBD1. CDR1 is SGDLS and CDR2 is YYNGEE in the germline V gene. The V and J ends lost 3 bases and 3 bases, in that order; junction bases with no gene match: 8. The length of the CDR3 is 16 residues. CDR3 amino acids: CASSADRDRVTDTQYF. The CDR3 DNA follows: TGTGCCAGCAGCGCGGACCGGGACAGGGTAACAGATACGCAGTATTTT.

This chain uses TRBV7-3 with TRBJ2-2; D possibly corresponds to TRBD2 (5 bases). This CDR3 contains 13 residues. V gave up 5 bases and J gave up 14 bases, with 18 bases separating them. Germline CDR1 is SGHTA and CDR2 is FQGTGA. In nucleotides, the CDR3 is TGTGCCAGCAGCCCGTGGCCGGGGTCTCTCCTGTTTTTT. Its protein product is CASSPWPGSLLFF. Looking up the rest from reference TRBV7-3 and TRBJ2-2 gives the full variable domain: GAGVSQTPSNKVTEKGKYVELRCDPISGHTALYWYRQSLGQGPEFLIYFQGTGAADDSGLPNDRFFAVRPEGSVSTLKIQRTERGDSAVYLCASSPWPGSLLFFGEGSRLTVL.

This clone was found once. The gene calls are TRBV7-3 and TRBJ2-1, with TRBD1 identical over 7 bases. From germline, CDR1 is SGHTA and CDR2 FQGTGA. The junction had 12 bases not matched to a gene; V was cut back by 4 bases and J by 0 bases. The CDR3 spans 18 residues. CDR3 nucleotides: TGTGCCAGCAGCTCCCCTGATAATGGACAGGTCTCCTACAATGAGCAGTTCTTC. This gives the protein CASSSPDNGQVSYNEQFF.

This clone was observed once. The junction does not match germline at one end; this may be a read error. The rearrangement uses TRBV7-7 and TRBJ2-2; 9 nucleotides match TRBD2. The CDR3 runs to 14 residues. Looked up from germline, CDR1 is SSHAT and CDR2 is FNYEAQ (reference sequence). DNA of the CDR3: TGTGCTAGCAGCTTAAATGTAGCGGGGGCCCCTGTATTTTTT. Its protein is CASSLNVAGAPVFF.